This T cell receptor beta chain was retrieved from a study of T-cell memory formation after mild COVID-19. About the research overall: TCR clusters mostly belonged to single donors.

Barcoded TCR alpha and TCR beta cDNA libraries with UMIs came from 5'RACE using constant-segment primers. Via MiXCR, TCRdb re-called the 5' RACE reads, giving one row per CDR3 protein. Here the sample spans roughly 180,000 distinct CDR3 sequences, approximately 17% being singletons. This clonotype appeared a few times. Antigen specificity is unknown. CDR1 is LGHDT and CDR2 is YNNKEL in the germline V gene (reference sequence). The CDR3 covers 14 residues. V shed 2 bases and J 7 bases; nucleotides not matched to a gene: 7. Study-level results: Clones from the second wave (peaking day 37) had unconfirmed SARS-CoV-2 specificity. There was a balanced CD4/CD8 profile in clones contracting day 15 to 85, and later expanders leaned CD4+.

The sample taken for sequencing was PBMCs or a T cell subset sorted from them (not recorded which). The chain couples TRBV3-1 to TRBJ1-2; the match to TRBD1 covers 7 bases. The source of this sequence is a man between 18 and 35 years old who had mild COVID-19 (a few samples of this study predate the infection). Cell type and time point are not known. CDR3 nucleotides: TGTGCCAGCAGCCAATACAGGGGAGTGGCTGGCTACACCTTC. It yields the protein CASSQYRGVAGYTF.